The 30 T cell receptor beta chains in this list originate from one sample, sequenced in a study of spatial heterogeneity in lung cancer. MiXCR, run by TCRdb on the 5' RACE reads, gives a single entry per CDR3 protein. The data show over 10,000 distinct CDR3 sequences, 12% to 15% seen once. Time point of the sample: sample taken at primary tumor resection. The authors sequenced whole RNA from tumor, nontumor lung or frozen PBMC without sorting. The sequencing used PBMCs, collected at surgery. Receptors were obtained from a male donor with early-stage non-small cell lung cancer.

The V call is TRBV7-6, the J call TRBJ2-7; 8 nucleotides match TRBD1. The CDR3 runs to 15 residues. The J segment lost 2 bases and the V segment lost 4 bases, leaving 7 bases of the junction unmatched. Per the germline V gene, CDR1 is SGHVS and CDR2 is FNYEAQ. The CDR3 region has the DNA TGTGCCAGCAGCTCGAGGACAGGGTTCGCCTACGAGCAGTACTTC. Its translation is CASSSRTGFAYEQYF.

In its sample, this clonotype was seen many times. The chain combines TRBV13 with TRBJ1-3; D uncertain. This CDR3 contains 16 residues. Germline values: CDR1 PRHDT, CDR2 FYEKMQ (reference sequence). The V end was cut by 5 bases, the J end by 0 bases, with 14 bases between. This CDR3 is CASSQGPLDSGNTIYF. The CDR3 DNA sequence: TGTGCCAGCAGCCAAGGGCCGCTCGACTCTGGAAACACCATATATTTT. The full variable domain, its missing parts supplied by reference TRBV13 and TRBJ1-3, is AAGVIQSPRHLIKEKRETATLKCYPIPRHDTVYWYQQGPGQDPQFLISFYEKMQSDKGSIPDRFSAQQFSDYHSELNMSSLELGDSALYFCASSQGPLDSGNTIYFGEGSWLTVV.

There are a few counts of this clonotype. The V gene is TRBV19, the J gene TRBJ1-3; D is undetermined. This CDR3 spans 18 amino acids. Germline values: CDR1 LNHDA, CDR2 SQIVND (reference sequence). V lost 1 base, J lost 0 bases, and 16 bases lay in between. The CDR3 DNA is TGTGCCAGTAGTATAGGTCCCTATCGGCGCTTCTCTGGAAACACCATATATTTT. Its translation: CASSIGPYRRFSGNTIYF.

This clonotype was observed a few times. A single base separates this from a much larger clone, so it may be a read error. The J gene is TRBJ2-2, the V gene TRBV13; D remains ambiguous. The CDR3 consists of 12 residues. The germline V gene has CDR1 PRHDT and CDR2 FYEKMQ (reference sequence). V lost 6 bases and J 2 bases, leaving 4 bases between the germline ends. The CDR3 nucleotides are TGTGCCAGCAGTACTAACACCGGGGAGCTGTTTTTT. The encoded protein is CASSTNTGELFF.

This clonotype was recorded only once. The V call is TRBV28, the J call TRBJ2-3, with 10 bases lining up with TRBD1. Losses at the gene ends were 5 bases for V and 6 bases for J; bases not matched to a gene: 11. Germline assignment: CDR1 MDHEN and CDR2 SYDVKM. The CDR3 consists of 16 residues. CDR3 nucleotides: TGTGCCAGCAGTCTAACGGGACAGGGGATGGGGGATACGCAGTATTTT. Its protein is CASSLTGQGMGDTQYF.

This clonotype was seen only a few times. The chain has TRBV20-1 and TRBJ1-6; D may be TRBD1 (6 bases). V lost 6 bases to trimming and J lost 5 bases, with 17 bases between them. The length of the CDR3 is 15 residues. Germline CDR1 reads DFQATT; CDR2 reads SNEGSKA (reference sequence). This CDR3 reads CSALLPRGNNSPLHF. For the CDR3, the DNA is TGCAGTGCCTTACTTCCTAGGGGGAATAATTCACCCCTCCACTTT.

This clonotype was seen many times. The V and J genes are TRBV24-1 and TRBJ2-1; D possibly corresponds to TRBD1 (6 bases). Germline CDR1 reads KGHDR; CDR2 reads SFDVKD. The V end was cut by 2 bases, the J end by 9 bases, with 16 bases between. The CDR3 loop spans 15 amino acids. CDR3 sequence (DNA): TGTGCCACCAGTGATTCCCGGGACACACGAGGTGAGCAGTTCTTC. Residues: CATSDSRDTRGEQFF.

The chain recombines TRBV30 with TRBJ1-3; D not certain. The CDR3 sequence is 14 residues long. Germline CDR1 is GTSNPN and CDR2 is SVGIG (reference sequence). Trimming left V 3 bases short and J 7 bases short, with 16 bases between. CDR3 nucleotides: TGTGCCTGGAGCCCAGGCGCCGGAGGGAACACCATATATTTT. As protein: CAWSPGAGGNTIYF.

This clonotype was counted many times. In DNA, the CDR3 is TGTGCCAGCAGCGTAGCTCCCCTGGGACAGCTAAACACCGGGGAGCTGTTTTTT. Encoded protein: CASSVAPLGQLNTGELFF. V and J are TRBV9 and TRBJ2-2, with 7 bases matching TRBD1. The CDR3 extends over 18 amino acids. Germline CDR1 reads SGDLS; CDR2 reads YYNGEE. V dropped 0 bases and J dropped 2; count of bases not matched to a gene: 10. Variable domain in full (rest from reference TRBV9 and TRBJ2-2): DSGVTQTPKHLITATGQRVTLRCSPRSGDLSVYWYQQSLDQGLQFLIQYYNGEERAKGNILERFSAQQFPDLHSELNLSSLELGDSALYFCASSVAPLGQLNTGELFFGEGSRLTVL.

Comment on this clonotype: A clone one base away is much larger, so this may be a read error. The chain recombines TRBV10-3 with TRBJ2-7; 9 bases map to TRBD1. CDR3 length equals 13 residues. CDR1 is ENHRY and CDR2 is SYGVKD in the germline V gene. The DNA for the CDR3 is TGTGTCATCAGCCGGGACAGGGCGGACGAGCAGTACTTC. Translated: CVISRDRADEQYF.

This clonotype was observed many times. The V call is TRBV13, the J call TRBJ1-6; D ambiguous. Germline CDR1 is PRHDT and CDR2 is FYEKMQ (reference sequence). This CDR3 region has 15 residues. V was pared by 3 bases and J by 1 base, with 7 bases between. The CDR3 coding sequence is TGTGCCAGCAGCTTCAAGGATTCCTATAATTCACCCCTCCACTTT. Translated: CASSFKDSYNSPLHF.

V usage is TRBV5-6 and J usage is TRBJ2-1, with a weak D call TRBD1 (6 bases). The V end was cut by 0 bases, the J end by 10 bases, with 17 bases between. The CDR3 is made up of 15 amino acids. Germline-derived CDR1 and CDR2 are SGHDT and YYEEEE. The CDR3 here is CASSLGGHNDREQFF. The CDR3 DNA reads as TGTGCCAGCAGCTTGGGGGGTCACAACGACAGGGAGCAGTTCTTC.

The chain is built from TRBV20-1 and TRBJ2-3, with TRBD2 matching over 7 bases. The trim removed 3 bases at V and 2 bases at J, leaving 5 bases unmatched. The V gene's germline CDR1 is DFQATT and CDR2 SNEGSKA (reference sequence). This CDR3 spans 14 amino acids. The DNA for the CDR3 is TGCAGTGCTAGCCGTAGCGGGCCCACAGATACGCAGTATTTT. The encoded protein is CSASRSGPTDTQYF.

This clonotype was seen only a few times. The chain carries TRBV5-1 and TRBJ2-2; TRBD1 is a possible D gene (6 bases). The CDR3 has 15 residues. V was cut by 4 bases and J by 0 bases, with 10 bases left in between. Germline CDR1 SGHRS, CDR2 YFSETQ. DNA of the CDR3: TGCGCCAGCAGCCCCGGGACACCGAACACCGGGGAGCTGTTTTTT. Protein: CASSPGTPNTGELFF.

This sequence joins TRBV15 and TRBJ2-1; a weak D match, TRBD1 (6 bases). Germline CDR1 LNHNV, CDR2 YYDKDF (reference sequence). The CDR3 loop spans 15 amino acids. Between the trimmed V and J ends, which lost 5 bases and 0 bases, there was a span of 11 bases. The CDR3 region is CATSLRGSSYNEQFF. CDR3 bases: TGTGCCACCAGCCTCAGGGGAAGCTCCTACAATGAGCAGTTCTTC. Full variable domain (outside the CDR3, taken from reference TRBV15 and TRBJ2-1): DAMVIQNPRYQVTQFGKPVTLSCSQTLNHNVMYWYQQKSSQAPKLLFHYYDKDFNNEADTPDNFQSRRPNTSFCFLDIRSPGLGDTAMYLCATSLRGSSYNEQFFGPGTRLTVL.

There are many counts of this clonotype. The chain is built from TRBV19 and TRBJ1-1; D gene ambiguous. V lost 6 bases, J lost 1 base, and 12 bases lay in between. Germline V gives CDR1 LNHDA, CDR2 SQIVND (reference sequence). The CDR3 runs to 14 residues. As DNA, the CDR3 is TGTGCCAGTAGCAGACTGTTAGGGAACACTGAAGCTTTCTTT. Amino acids: CASSRLLGNTEAFF.

The table lists this clonotype with many counts. This chain uses TRBV5-6 with TRBJ1-4, with 10 bases lining up with TRBD1. The V gene end was trimmed by 3 bases and the J gene end by 6 bases; junction bases not matched to a gene: 5. Germline V gene data show CDR1 as SGHDT and CDR2 as YYEEEE. This CDR3 spans 15 amino acids. CDR3: CASSSPGTGDEKLFF. DNA for the CDR3: TGTGCCAGCAGCTCCCCCGGGACAGGGGATGAAAAACTGTTTTTT.

This clonotype came up many times. The J gene is TRBJ2-5, the V gene TRBV10-3; perhaps TRBD1 as D (7 bases). The germline V and J ends were trimmed by 8 bases and 2 bases, with 9 bases remaining between them. The V gene's germline CDR1 is ENHRY and CDR2 SYGVKD. The CDR3 is 12 amino acids. The CDR3 nucleotides are TGTGCCATCGCGGGACAGCAAGAGACCCAGTACTTC. Translating it yields CAIAGQQETQYF.

The chain has TRBV3-1 and TRBJ2-2; no clear D. The CDR3 is 15 residues long. Germline V gives CDR1 LGHDT, CDR2 YNNKEL (reference sequence). The V end was cut by 1 base, the J end by 2 bases, with 8 bases between. The CDR3 DNA sequence: TGTGCCAGCAGCCAAGGGCTAGAAAACACCGGGGAGCTGTTTTTT. As protein: CASSQGLENTGELFF.

This clonotype has a count of ten or more. This rearrangement joins TRBV5-1 to TRBJ2-1, with 9 nucleotides matching TRBD1. Germline V gene sequence: CDR1 SGHRS, CDR2 YFSETQ. J gave up 2 bases and V 3 bases, and 3 bases lay outside the gene matches. This CDR3 contains 15 residues. CDR3 in amino acids: CASSSGTGTYNEQFF. As DNA, the CDR3 is TGCGCCAGCAGCTCCGGGACAGGGACCTACAATGAGCAGTTCTTC.

This clonotype was seen repeatedly, ten times or more. V gene TRBV6-5 combines with J gene TRBJ2-3; a weak D match, TRBD2 (7 bases). CDR1 and CDR2 (germline): MNHEY, SVGAGI. The CDR3 runs to 15 residues. V gave up 5 bases and J gave up 4 bases, with 16 bases separating them. The CDR3 here is CASSRLGGRPDTQYF. The DNA of the CDR3 is TGTGCCAGCAGTCGCCTCGGGGGGCGCCCAGATACGCAGTATTTT.

This clonotype was found many times. The V gene is TRBV25-1, the J gene TRBJ1-1; 7 nucleotides match TRBD1. With V trimmed by 2 bases and J by 2 bases, 8 bases remained unmatched. Germline CDR1 and CDR2: MGHDK and SYGVNS. The CDR3 spans 16 residues. CDR3 protein: CASSEPWTGPNTEAFF. The DNA of the CDR3 is TGTGCCAGCAGTGAACCTTGGACAGGTCCTAACACTGAAGCTTTCTTT.

This chain connects TRBV7-2 to TRBJ2-7; the D is unclear. Trimming removed 0 bases from V and 1 base from J, with 7 bases in between. The germline V gene has CDR1 SGHTA and CDR2 FQGNSA. The CDR3 length is 14 residues. The CDR3 sequence is CASSLAASSYEQYF. CDR3 sequence (DNA): TGTGCCAGCAGCTTAGCAGCTAGTTCCTACGAGCAGTACTTC.

V is TRBV19 and J is TRBJ2-2; no clear D. Germline CDR1 LNHDA, CDR2 SQIVND (reference sequence). CDR3 length equals 15 residues. V was clipped by 3 bases and J by 2 bases, with 10 bases between them. The CDR3 DNA sequence: TGTGCCAGTAGTATTGGGGTAGCCAACACCGGGGAGCTGTTTTTT. As protein: CASSIGVANTGELFF.

The chain links TRBV7-6 to TRBJ1-5; 11 nucleotides match TRBD1. There are 13 residues in the CDR3. J gave up 13 bases and V 5 bases, and 7 bases lay outside the gene matches. The germline V gene has CDR1 SGHVS and CDR2 FNYEAQ. The CDR3 loop reads CASSPRTGGLQHF. CDR3 coding DNA: TGTGCCAGCAGCCCGCGGACAGGGGGCCTGCAGCATTTT.

The V gene is TRBV11-2, the J gene TRBJ2-2; 9 nucleotides match TRBD2. The CDR3 has 15 residues. Losses at the gene ends were 5 bases for V and 2 bases for J; bases not matched to a gene: 3. Germline V gene sequence: CDR1 SGHAT, CDR2 FQNNGV. The CDR3 DNA sequence: TGTGCCAGCAGCGTAGCGGGGGTTAACACCGGGGAGCTGTTTTTT. It translates to CASSVAGVNTGELFF.

Concerning this clonotype: With a much larger clone just one base away, this may be a read error. The rearrangement links TRBV6-5 to TRBJ2-7; a weak D match, TRBD1 (6 bases). The CDR3 runs 17 residues. V lost 2 bases, J lost 3 bases, and 20 bases lay in between. Germline values: CDR1 MNHEY, CDR2 SVGAGI. The CDR3 here is CASSYMSPGTWNYEQYF. The CDR3 DNA sequence: TGTGCCAGCAGTTACATGTCGCCCGGGACATGGAACTACGAGCAGTACTTC.

In this sample, this clonotype turned up many times. V is TRBV6-2 or TRBV6-3 and J is TRBJ1-5; D gene unclear. The germline V gene encodes CDR1 MNHEY and CDR2 SVGEGT. The CDR3 runs to 13 residues. The V gene lost 2 bases and the J gene lost 4 bases, with 6 bases spanning the gap. CDR3 loop: CASSYEGNQPQHF. The CDR3 coding sequence is TGTGCCAGCAGTTACGAAGGAAATCAGCCCCAGCATTTT.

This clonotype was recorded at least ten times. The chain joins TRBV20-1 to TRBJ2-3; TRBD1 matches at 8 bases. The junction had 7 bases not matched to a gene; V was cut back by 8 bases and J by 3 bases. This CDR3 comprises 13 residues. Germline CDR1 and CDR2: DFQATT and SNEGSKA (reference sequence). The chain's CDR3 is CSTWTGKTDTQYF. The CDR3 coding sequence is TGCAGTACCTGGACAGGGAAGACAGATACGCAGTATTTT.

This clonotype occurred a few times. J is TRBJ2-5 and V is TRBV10-3; the D gene is possibly TRBD1 (6 bases). The CDR3 is 12 residues long. Germline V gene lookup returns CDR1 ENHRY and CDR2 SYGVKD. Trimming took off 4 bases at V and 3 bases at J, with 6 bases between the two ends. This chain's CDR3 is CAISGTEETQYF. Written as DNA, the CDR3 is TGTGCCATCAGTGGGACAGAAGAGACCCAGTACTTC.